This TCR beta chain came from a study of cytomegalovirus exposure and HLA in healthy donors. The PCR had 60 Vbeta and 13 Jbeta primers. The data were produced by immunoSEQ multiplex PCR, yet TCRdb's version contains in-frame clones alone and is incomplete. The listing records approximately 40,000 clones. The donors (healthy individuals) were bone marrow donors. Comments on this clone: Its antigen is currently unknown. Sequence at one end of the junction differs from germline and may be a read error. Other DNA sequences in this sample translate to the same CDR3.

This CDR3 region has 13 residues. Germline CDR1 and CDR2: SGHRS and YFSETQ. Whole-study findings and limits: HLA-A and HLA-B allele assignments for most subjects were reportedly predicted accurately using TCR beta sequences. The study labeled approximately 150 TCR beta chains cytomegalovirus-associated. There was a cluster of highly shared sequence variants that was likely a sequencing artifact.

This TCR derives from a human donor in good health. The V and J genes are TRBV5-1 and TRBJ2-7; D is unresolved. Sequencing used PBMCs. CDR3 DNA sequence: TGTGCCAGCAGCTTATCACACTCCTACGAGCAGTACTTC. This gives the protein CASSLSHSYEQYF.